This T cell receptor (beta chain) was documented in a study of CD8 T cells in ankylosing spondylitis. Study findings and constraints: Clones linked to disease, bearing a CD8+ phenotype, were relatively rare in peripheral blood. Existing reports had already noted some motif variants in reactive arthritis synovial fluid and blood. From matched ankylosing spondylitis synovial fluid, disease-linked clones were reportedly recovered at significantly enriched levels. Blood of patients with ankylosing spondylitis appeared to be characterized by a TCR beta motif of seven or eight highly homologous variants.

CDR3 size: 15 residues. V was trimmed by 4 bases and J by 0 bases, leaving 11 bases between them. From germline, CDR1 is SGHKS and CDR2 YYEKEE (reference sequence). This clonotype was recorded many times. Antigen: not known. For TCR beta, libraries came from quantitative 5'-RACE with molecular barcodes. TCRdb reanalysed the 5' RACE reads using MiXCR and keeps one entry per CDR3 protein. The table has 500,000 to 650,000 distinct CDR3 sequences, less than 6% seen once. This TCR derives from a male donor with ankylosing spondylitis. The material sequenced was blood, either unsorted or a sorted T cell fraction (not recorded which). The chain couples TRBV5-5 to TRBJ2-1, with D hard to call. CDR3 DNA: TGTGCCAGCAGCCCCCTTTCAGTCTCCTACAATGAGCAGTTCTTC. Protein product: CASSPLSVSYNEQFF.